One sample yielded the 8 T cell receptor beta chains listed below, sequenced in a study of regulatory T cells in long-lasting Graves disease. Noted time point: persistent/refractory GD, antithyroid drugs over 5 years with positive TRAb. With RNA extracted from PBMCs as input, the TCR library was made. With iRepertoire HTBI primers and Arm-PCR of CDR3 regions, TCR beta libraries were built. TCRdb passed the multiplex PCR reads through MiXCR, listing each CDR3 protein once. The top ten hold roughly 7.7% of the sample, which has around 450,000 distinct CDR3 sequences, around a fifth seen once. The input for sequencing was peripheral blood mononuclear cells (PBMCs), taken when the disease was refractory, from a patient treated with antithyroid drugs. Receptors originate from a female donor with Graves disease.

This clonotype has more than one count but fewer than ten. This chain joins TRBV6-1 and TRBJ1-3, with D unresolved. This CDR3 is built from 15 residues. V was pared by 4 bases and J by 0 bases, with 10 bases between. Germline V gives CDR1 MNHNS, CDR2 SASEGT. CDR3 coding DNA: TGTGCCAGCAGTGCCTTCCAGAGCTCTGGAAACACCATATATTTT. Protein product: CASSAFQSSGNTIYF.

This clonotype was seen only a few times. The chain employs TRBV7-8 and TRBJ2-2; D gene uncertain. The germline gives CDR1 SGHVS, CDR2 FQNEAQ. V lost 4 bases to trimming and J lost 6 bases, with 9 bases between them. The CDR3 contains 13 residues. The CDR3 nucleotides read TGTGCCAGCAGCTCCCTAGTCGCCGGGGAGCTGTTTTTT. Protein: CASSSLVAGELFF. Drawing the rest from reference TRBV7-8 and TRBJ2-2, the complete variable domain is GAGVSQSPRYKVAKRGQDVALRCDPISGHVSLFWYQQALGQGPEFLTYFQNEAQLDKSGLPSDRFFAERPEGSVSTLKIQRTQQEDSAVYLCASSSLVAGELFFGEGSRLTVL.

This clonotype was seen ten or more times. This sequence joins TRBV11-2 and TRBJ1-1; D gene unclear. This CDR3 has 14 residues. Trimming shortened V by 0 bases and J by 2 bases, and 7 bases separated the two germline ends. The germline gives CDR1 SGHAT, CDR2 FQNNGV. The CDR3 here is CASSLDSYNTEAFF. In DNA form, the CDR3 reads TGTGCCAGCAGCTTAGACTCCTATAACACTGAAGCTTTCTTT.

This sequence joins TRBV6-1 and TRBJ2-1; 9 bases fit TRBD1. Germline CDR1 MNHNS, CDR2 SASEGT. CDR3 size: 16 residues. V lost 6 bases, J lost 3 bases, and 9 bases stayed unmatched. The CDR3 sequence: CASSPRRTGVYNEQFF. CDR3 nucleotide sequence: TGTGCCAGCAGCCCGAGGCGGACAGGGGTCTACAATGAGCAGTTCTTC.

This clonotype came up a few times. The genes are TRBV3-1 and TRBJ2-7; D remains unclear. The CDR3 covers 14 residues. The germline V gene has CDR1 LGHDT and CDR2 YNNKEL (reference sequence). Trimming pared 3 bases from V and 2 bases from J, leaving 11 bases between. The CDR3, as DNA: TGTGCCAGCAGCCAGGTCCAAGGTCCCTACGAGCAGTACTTC. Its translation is CASSQVQGPYEQYF.

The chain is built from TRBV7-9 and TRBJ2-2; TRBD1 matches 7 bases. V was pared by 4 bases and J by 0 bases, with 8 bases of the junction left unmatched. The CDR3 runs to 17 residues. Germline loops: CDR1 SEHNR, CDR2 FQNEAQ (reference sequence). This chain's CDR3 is CASSSAGQATNTGELFF. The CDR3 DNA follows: TGTGCCAGCAGCTCAGCCGGACAGGCGACGAACACCGGGGAGCTGTTTTTT.

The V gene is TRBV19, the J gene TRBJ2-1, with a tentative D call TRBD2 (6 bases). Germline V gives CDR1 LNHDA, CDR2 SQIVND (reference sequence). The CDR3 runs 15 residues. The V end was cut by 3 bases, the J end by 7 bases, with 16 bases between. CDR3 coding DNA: TGTGCCAGTAGTATTTCCACCGGGAGTAGGAATGAGCAGTTCTTC. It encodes CASSISTGSRNEQFF.

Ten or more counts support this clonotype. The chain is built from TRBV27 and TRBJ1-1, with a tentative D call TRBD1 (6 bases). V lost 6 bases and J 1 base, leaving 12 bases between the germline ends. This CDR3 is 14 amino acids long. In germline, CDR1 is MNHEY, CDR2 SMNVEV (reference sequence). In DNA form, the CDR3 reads TGTGCCAGCAGCCTCGGGACAACGAACACTGAAGCTTTCTTT. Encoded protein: CASSLGTTNTEAFF.